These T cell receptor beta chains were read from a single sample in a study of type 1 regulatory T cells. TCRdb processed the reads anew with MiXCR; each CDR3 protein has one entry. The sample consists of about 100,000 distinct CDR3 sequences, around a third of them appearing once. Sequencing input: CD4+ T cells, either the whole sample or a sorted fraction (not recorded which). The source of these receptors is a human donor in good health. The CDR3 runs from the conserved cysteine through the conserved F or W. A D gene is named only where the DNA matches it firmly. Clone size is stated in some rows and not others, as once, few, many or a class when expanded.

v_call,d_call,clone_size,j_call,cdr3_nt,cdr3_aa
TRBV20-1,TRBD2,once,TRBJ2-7,TGCAGTGCTAGCCTACTAGCGGGAGTAGGTGTCGGCTACGAGCAGTACTTC,CSASLLAGVGVGYEQYF
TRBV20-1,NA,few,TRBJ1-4,TGCAGTGCTAGAGATCGGGATGAAAAACTGTTTTTT,CSARDRDEKLFF
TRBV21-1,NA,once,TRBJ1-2,TGTGCCAGCAGCAAATGGGACAGCGGGAACTGTGGCTACACCTTC,CASSKWDSGNCGYTF
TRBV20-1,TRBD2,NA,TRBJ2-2,TGCAGTGCATGGACTAGCGGGAGGAAGAACACCGGGGAGCTGTTTTTT,CSAWTSGRKNTGELFF
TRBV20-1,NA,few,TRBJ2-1,TGCAGTGCTAGAGATCAAGGTACCTACAATGAGCAGTTCTTC,CSARDQGTYNEQFF
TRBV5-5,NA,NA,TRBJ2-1,TGTGCCAGCAGCTACAGCCGGGTTTTTGGGCTCAATGAGCAGTTCTTC,CASSYSRVFGLNEQFF
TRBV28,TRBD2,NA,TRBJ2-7,TGTGCCAGCAGTTCTAGCGGGAGCTCCTACGAGCAGTACTTC,CASSSSGSSYEQYF
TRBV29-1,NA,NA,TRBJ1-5,TGCAGCGTTTATACAGGGTACAATCAGCCCCAGCATTTT,CSVYTGYNQPQHF
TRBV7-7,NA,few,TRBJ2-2,TGTGCCAGCAGCCCGGGGAACACCGGGGAGCTGTTTTTT,CASSPGNTGELFF
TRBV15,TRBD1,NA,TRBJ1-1,TGTGCCACCAGCAGTGACAGGGAGGGACATTGGGACACTGAAGCTTTCTTT,CATSSDREGHWDTEAFF
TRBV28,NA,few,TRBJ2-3,TGTGCCAGCAGGGGCTTCGGGATAGGGTTCACTAGCACAGATACGCAGTATTTT,CASRGFGIGFTSTDTQYF
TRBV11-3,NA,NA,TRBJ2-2,TGTGCCAGCAGCTTAGAGGGCCCGGGTGGTACCGGGGAGCTGTTTTTT,CASSLEGPGGTGELFF
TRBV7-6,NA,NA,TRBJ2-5,TGTGCCAGCAGCTTAGAAGACATGGGGGAGACCCTGTACTTC,CASSLEDMGETLYF
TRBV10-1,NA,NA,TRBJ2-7,TGCACCAGCAGTGAGTCGAACGGGGGTCTCGATCAGTACTTC,CTSSESNGGLDQYF
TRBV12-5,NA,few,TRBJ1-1,TGTGCTAGTGGTTTGGCAGGGAGAACTGAAGCTTTCTTT,CASGLAGRTEAFF
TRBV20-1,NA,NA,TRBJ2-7,TGCAGTGCTAGAGACAGGGTTGGCTACGAGCAGTACTTC,CSARDRVGYEQYF
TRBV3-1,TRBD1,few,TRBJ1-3,TGTGCCAGCAGCCAAGAGGGACAGCAGGGAAACACCATATATTTT,CASSQEGQQGNTIYF
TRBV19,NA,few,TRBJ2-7,TGTGCCAGTAGTCCCCCGGGACTCCGCTACGAGCAGTACTTC,CASSPPGLRYEQYF
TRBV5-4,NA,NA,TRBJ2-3,TGTGCCAGCAGCTTGTACTCCACTAGCACAGATACGCAGTATTTT,CASSLYSTSTDTQYF
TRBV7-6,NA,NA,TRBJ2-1,TGTGCCAGCAGCTTTCGCGATGAGCAGTTCTTC,CASSFRDEQFF
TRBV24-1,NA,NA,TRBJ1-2,TGTGCCACCAGTGATTTGCTGCAGGACGGCTACACCTTC,CATSDLLQDGYTF
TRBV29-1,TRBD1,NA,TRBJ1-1,TGCAGCGGCAGCAGCGGGACAGGAGGGAACACTGAAGCTTTCTTT,CSGSSGTGGNTEAFF
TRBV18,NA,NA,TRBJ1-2,TGTGCCAGCTCACCCGACAGCAGCGGTGGCTACACCTTC,CASSPDSSGGYTF
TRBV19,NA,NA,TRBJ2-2,TGTGCCAGTAGACAGGAGACGAACACCGGGGAGCTGTTTTTT,CASRQETNTGELFF
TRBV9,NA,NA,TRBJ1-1,TGTGCCAGCAGCCGGGGGCGACAGAACACTGAAGCTTTCTTT,CASSRGRQNTEAFF
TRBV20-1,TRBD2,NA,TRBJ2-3,TGCAGTGCCCCGGGGGGTGGTGGCGGAGTTAGCACAGATACGCAGTATTTT,CSAPGGGGGVSTDTQYF
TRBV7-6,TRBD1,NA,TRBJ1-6,TGTGCCAGCAGCCCCGCTGGCGCTTTGACAGGGAAAAATAATTCACCCCTCCACTTT,CASSPAGALTGKNNSPLHF
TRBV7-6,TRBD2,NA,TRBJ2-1,TGTGCCAGCAGCTCCCTGAACGCGGGAGGCTTCAATGAGCAGTTCTTC,CASSSLNAGGFNEQFF
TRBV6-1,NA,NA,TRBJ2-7,TGTGCCACATACGGACAGACCGCCTTACGCGAGCAGTACTTC,CATYGQTALREQYF
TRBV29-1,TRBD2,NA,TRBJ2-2,TGCAGCGGTGCCGTAGCGGGAGGGCCCACCGGGGAGCTGTTTTTT,CSGAVAGGPTGELFF
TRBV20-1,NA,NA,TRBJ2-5,TGCAGTGGACAGGGAGGGGGGGAGACCCAGTACTTC,CSGQGGGETQYF
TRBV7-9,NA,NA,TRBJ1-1,TGTGCCAGCAGCTCCTCTAGCGACACTGAAGCTTTCTTT,CASSSSSDTEAFF